This TCR beta chain was captured in a study of regulatory T cells in long-lasting Graves disease. Construction of the TCR beta libraries employed iRepertoire HTBI primers in conjunction with Arm-PCR of CDR3 regions. A single record per CDR3 protein comes from TCRdb applying MiXCR to the multiplex PCR reads. This sample has 400,000 or so distinct CDR3 sequences, with less than 25% found just once. Time point noted: persistent/refractory GD, antithyroid drugs over 5 years with positive TRAb. Following extraction of RNA from PBMCs, that RNA was used to make the TCR library. The germline V gene has CDR1 MNHEY and CDR2 SMNVEV (reference sequence). The CDR3 spans 14 residues. J gave up 4 bases and V 2 bases, and 4 bases lay outside the gene matches. This clonotype appeared a few times.

The input for sequencing was peripheral blood mononuclear cells (PBMCs), taken when the disease was refractory, from a patient treated with antithyroid drugs. The TCR was taken from a female donor with Graves disease. V usage is TRBV27 and J usage is TRBJ1-2, with TRBD1 matching over 7 bases. The CDR3 bases are TGTGCCAGCAGTTTAACCGGACAGGCCTATGGCTACACCTTC. Amino acid sequence: CASSLTGQAYGYTF.